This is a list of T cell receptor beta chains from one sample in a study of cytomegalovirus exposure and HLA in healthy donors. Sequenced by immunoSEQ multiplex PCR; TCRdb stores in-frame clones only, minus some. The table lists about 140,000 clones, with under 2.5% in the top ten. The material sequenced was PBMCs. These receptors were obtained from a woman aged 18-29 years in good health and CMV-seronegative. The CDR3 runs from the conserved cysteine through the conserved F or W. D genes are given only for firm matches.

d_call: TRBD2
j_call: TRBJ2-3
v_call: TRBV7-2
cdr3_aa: CASSLEPAGVGTDTQYF
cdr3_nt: TGTGCCAGCAGCTTAGAGCCTGCGGGAGTAGGCACAGATACGCAGTATTTT

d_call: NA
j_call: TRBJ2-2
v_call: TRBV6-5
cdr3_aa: CASKLGATGELFF
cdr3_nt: TGTGCCAGTAAGCTAGGGGCCACCGGGGAGCTGTTTTTT

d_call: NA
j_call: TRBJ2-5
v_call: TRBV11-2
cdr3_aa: CASSPRGDTYQETQYF
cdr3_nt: TGTGCCAGCAGCCCCCGGGGGGACACTTACCAAGAGACCCAGTACTTC

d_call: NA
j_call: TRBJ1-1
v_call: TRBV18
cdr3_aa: CASSPDRTLNTEAFF
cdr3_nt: TGTGCCAGCTCACCCGACAGGACCCTTAACACTGAAGCTTTCTTT

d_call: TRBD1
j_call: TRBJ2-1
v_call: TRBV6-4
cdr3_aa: CASSDSPGQGSNEQFF
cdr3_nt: TGTGCCAGCAGTGACTCACCGGGACAGGGCTCTAATGAGCAGTTCTTC

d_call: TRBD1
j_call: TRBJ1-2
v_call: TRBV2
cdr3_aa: CASREFRGTHYGYTF
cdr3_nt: TGTGCCAGCAGAGAGTTCAGGGGGACCCACTATGGCTACACCTTC

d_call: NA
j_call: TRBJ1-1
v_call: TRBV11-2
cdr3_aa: CASSLTALPNTEAFF
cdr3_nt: TGTGCCAGCAGCCTGACAGCGCTCCCGAACACTGAAGCTTTCTTT

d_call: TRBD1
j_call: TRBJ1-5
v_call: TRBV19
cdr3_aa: CASSGQGIGNQPQHF
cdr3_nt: TGTGCCAGTAGTGGACAGGGCATTGGCAATCAGCCCCAGCATTTT

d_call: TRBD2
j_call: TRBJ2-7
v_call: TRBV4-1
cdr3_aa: CASSQEAGVVSEQYF
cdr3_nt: TGCGCCAGCAGCCAAGAAGCGGGAGTAGTCTCCGAGCAGTACTTC

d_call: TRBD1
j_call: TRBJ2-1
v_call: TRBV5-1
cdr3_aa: CASSLVGETGGGQFF
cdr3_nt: TGCGCCAGCAGCTTGGTAGGCGAGACAGGGGGCGGGCAGTTCTTC

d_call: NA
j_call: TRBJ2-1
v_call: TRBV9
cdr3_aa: CASSVRGHEQFF
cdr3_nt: TGTGCCAGCAGCGTAAGGGGCCATGAGCAGTTCTTC

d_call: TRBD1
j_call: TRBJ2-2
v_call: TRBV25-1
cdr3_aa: CASSESDRVRAGELFF
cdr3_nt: TGTGCCAGCAGCGAGTCAGACAGGGTTCGGGCCGGGGAGCTGTTTTTT

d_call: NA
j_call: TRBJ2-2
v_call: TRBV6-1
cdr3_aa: CASSASLGRAYTGELFF
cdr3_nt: TGTGCCAGCAGTGCAAGCCTGGGCAGGGCCTACACCGGGGAGCTGTTTTTT

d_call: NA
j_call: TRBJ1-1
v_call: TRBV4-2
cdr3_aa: CASSQDWGPTEAFF
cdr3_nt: TGTGCCAGCAGCCAAGATTGGGGGCCTACTGAAGCTTTCTTT

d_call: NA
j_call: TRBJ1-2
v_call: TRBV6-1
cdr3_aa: CASSNRQDAYGYTF
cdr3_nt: TGTGCCAGCAGTAACAGACAGGACGCCTATGGCTACACCTTC

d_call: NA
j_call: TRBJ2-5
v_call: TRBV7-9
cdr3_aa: CASSFYQETQYF
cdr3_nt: TGTGCCAGCAGCTTTTATCAAGAGACCCAGTACTTC

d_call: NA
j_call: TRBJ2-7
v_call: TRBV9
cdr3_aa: CASSVSLAGASYEQYF
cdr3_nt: TGTGCCAGCAGCGTAAGTTTGGCAGGGGCCTCCTACGAGCAGTACTTC

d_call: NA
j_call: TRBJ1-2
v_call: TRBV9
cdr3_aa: CASTQAPGQHYGYTF
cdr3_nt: TGTGCCAGCACCCAAGCCCCCGGACAACACTATGGCTACACCTTC

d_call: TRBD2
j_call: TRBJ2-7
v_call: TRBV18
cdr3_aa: CASSPRTSGSYEQYF
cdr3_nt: TGTGCCAGCTCACCCCGGACTAGCGGATCCTACGAGCAGTACTTC

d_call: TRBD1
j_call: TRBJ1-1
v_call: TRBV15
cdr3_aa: CATTNRGYTEAFF
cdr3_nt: TGTGCCACTACAAACAGGGGGTACACTGAAGCTTTCTTT

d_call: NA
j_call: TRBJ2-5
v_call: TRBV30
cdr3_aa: CAWSQGGETQYF
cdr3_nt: TGTGCCTGGAGTCAGGGTGGGGAGACCCAGTACTTC

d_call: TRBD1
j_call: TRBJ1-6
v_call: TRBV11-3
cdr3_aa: CASSLDPGTGLPLHF
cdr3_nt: TGTGCCAGCAGCTTAGATCCGGGGACAGGGCTGCCCCTCCACTTT

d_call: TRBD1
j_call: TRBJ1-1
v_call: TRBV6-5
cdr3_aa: CASITTGDEAFF
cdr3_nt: TGTGCCAGCATCACTACAGGGGATGAAGCTTTCTTT

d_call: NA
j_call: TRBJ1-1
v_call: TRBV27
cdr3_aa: CASRYRGEAFF
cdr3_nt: TGTGCCAGCAGGTACCGGGGGGAAGCTTTCTTT

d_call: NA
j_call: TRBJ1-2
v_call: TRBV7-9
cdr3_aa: CASSLPVTSGYTF
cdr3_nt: TGTGCCAGCAGCCTCCCGGTCACCTCGGGCTACACCTTC

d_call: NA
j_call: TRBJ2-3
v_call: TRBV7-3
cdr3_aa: CASSLSGESDTQYF
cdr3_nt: TGTGCCAGCTCCCTGTCGGGGGAGTCAGATACGCAGTATTTT

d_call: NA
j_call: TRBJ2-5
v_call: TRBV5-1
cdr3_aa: CASSEAASSQETQYF
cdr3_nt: TGCGCCAGCAGCGAGGCAGCGAGCAGTCAAGAGACCCAGTACTTC

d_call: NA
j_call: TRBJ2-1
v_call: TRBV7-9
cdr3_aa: CASSPYNEQFF
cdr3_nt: TGTGCCAGCAGCCCATACAATGAGCAGTTCTTC

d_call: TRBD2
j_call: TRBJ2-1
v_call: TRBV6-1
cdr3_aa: CASSGGLAGANEQFF
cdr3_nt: TGTGCCAGCAGTGGGGGACTAGCGGGAGCCAATGAGCAGTTCTTC

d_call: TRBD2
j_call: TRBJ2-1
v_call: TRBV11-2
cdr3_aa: CASSLGAGVLSEQFF
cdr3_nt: TGTGCCAGCAGCTTAGGCGCGGGAGTACTGTCTGAGCAGTTCTTC

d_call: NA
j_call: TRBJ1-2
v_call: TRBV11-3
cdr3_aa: CASSLDSYGYTF
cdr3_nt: TGTGCCAGCAGCCTGGACAGCTATGGCTACACCTTC

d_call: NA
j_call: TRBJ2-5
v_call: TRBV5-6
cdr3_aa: CASSWRVGETQYF
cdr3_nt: TGTGCCAGCAGCTGGAGGGTTGGAGAGACCCAGTACTTC

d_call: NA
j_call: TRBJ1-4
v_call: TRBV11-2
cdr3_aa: CASSLASTNEKLFF
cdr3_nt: TGTGCCAGCAGCTTAGCCTCAACTAATGAAAAACTGTTTTTT

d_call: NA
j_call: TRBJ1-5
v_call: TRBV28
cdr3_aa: CASTNKYSNQPQHF
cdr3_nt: TGTGCCAGCACCAACAAATATAGCAATCAGCCCCAGCATTTT

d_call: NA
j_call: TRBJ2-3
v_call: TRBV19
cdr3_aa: CASSMLGRGTDTQYF
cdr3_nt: TGTGCCAGTAGTATGCTCGGGAGAGGCACAGATACGCAGTATTTT

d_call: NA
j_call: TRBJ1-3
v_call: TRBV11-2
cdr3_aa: CASSLARTVGNTIYF
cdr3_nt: TGTGCCAGCAGCTTAGCTCGGACAGTTGGAAACACCATATATTTT

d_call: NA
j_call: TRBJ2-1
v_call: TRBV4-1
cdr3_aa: CASSQTRLLSSYNEQFF
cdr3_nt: TGCGCCAGCAGCCAGACCCGACTGTTGAGCTCCTACAATGAGCAGTTCTTC

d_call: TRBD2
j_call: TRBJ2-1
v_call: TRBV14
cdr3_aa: CASSQGQGLAPFNEQFF
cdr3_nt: TGTGCCAGCAGCCAAGGTCAGGGACTAGCTCCCTTCAATGAGCAGTTCTTC

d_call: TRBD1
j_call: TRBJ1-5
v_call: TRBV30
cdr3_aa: CAWSSGQGEQPQHF
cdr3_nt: TGTGCCTGGAGTTCCGGACAGGGGGAACAGCCCCAGCATTTT

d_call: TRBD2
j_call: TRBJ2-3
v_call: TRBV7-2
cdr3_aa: CASSLGLASNTQYF
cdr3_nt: TGTGCCAGCAGCTTAGGACTAGCTTCAAATACGCAGTATTTT

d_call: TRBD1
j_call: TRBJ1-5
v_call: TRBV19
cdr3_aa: CASSITGANQPQHF
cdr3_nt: TGCGCCAGTAGTATCACAGGGGCCAATCAGCCCCAGCATTTT

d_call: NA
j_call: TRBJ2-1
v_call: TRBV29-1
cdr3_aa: CSVEGEAGDEQFF
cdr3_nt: TGCAGCGTTGAAGGGGAGGCCGGGGATGAGCAGTTCTTC

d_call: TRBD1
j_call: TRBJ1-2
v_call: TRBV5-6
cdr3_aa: CASSLKSDRGKVYGYTF
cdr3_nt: TGTGCCAGCAGCTTGAAATCGGACAGGGGGAAAGTCTATGGCTACACCTTC

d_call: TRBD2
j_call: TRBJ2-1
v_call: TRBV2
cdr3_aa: CASRRLAGESEQFF
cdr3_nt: TGTGCCAGCAGGAGACTAGCGGGAGAAAGTGAGCAGTTCTTC

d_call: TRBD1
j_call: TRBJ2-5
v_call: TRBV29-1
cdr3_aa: CSVGQGGHQETQYF
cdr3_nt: TGCAGCGTTGGACAGGGGGGTCACCAAGAGACCCAGTACTTC

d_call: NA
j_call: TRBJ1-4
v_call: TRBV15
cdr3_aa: CATSRDFPRTTNEKLFF
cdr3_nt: TGTGCCACCAGCAGAGATTTCCCCAGAACAACTAATGAAAAACTGTTTTTT

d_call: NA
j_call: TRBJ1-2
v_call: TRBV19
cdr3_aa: CASSIAGDYGYTF
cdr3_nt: TGTGCCAGTAGTATAGCAGGGGACTATGGCTACACCTTC

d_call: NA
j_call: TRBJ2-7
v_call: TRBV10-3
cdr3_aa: CAISRTDSTYEQYF
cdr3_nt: TGTGCCATCAGTCGGACAGATTCCACCTACGAGCAGTACTTC

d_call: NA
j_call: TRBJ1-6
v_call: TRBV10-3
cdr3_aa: CAISESLGTLHF
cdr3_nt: TGTGCCATCAGTGAGTCGCTAGGAACCCTCCACTTT

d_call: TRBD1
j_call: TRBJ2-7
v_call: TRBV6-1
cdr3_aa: CASSVLRDRGNEQYF
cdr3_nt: TGTGCCAGCAGTGTATTGCGGGACAGGGGGAACGAGCAGTACTTC

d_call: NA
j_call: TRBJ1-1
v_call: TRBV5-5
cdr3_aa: CASSLERDEAFF
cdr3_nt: TGTGCCAGCAGCTTGGAGCGGGACGAAGCTTTCTTT

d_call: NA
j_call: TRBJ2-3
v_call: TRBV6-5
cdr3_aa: CASSYSMGGGPDTQYF
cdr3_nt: TGTGCCAGCAGTTACTCGATGGGGGGAGGCCCAGATACGCAGTATTTT

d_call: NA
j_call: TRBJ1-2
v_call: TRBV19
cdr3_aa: CASGGDQGTGYTF
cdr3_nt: TGTGCCAGTGGGGGGGACCAAGGTACCGGCTACACCTTC

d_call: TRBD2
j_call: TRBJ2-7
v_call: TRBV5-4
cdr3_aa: CASSPLRGRDYEQYF
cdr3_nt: TGTGCCAGCAGCCCGCTTCGCGGGAGGGATTACGAGCAGTACTTC

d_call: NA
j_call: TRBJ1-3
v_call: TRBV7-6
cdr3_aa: CASSLGSAGGTGNTIYF
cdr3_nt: TGTGCCAGCAGCTTAGGATCCGCGGGGGGGACTGGAAACACCATATATTTT

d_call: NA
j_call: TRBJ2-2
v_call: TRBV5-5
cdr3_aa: CASSLFRGELFF
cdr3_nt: TGTGCCAGCAGCTTATTTCGGGGGGAGCTGTTTTTT

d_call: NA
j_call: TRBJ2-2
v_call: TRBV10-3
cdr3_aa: CAISPKGGTANTGELFF
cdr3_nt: TGTGCCATCAGTCCCAAAGGCGGGACGGCGAACACCGGGGAGCTGTTTTTT

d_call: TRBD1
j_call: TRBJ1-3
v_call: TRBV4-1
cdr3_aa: CASSPLGQDGNTIYF
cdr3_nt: TGCGCCAGCAGCCCATTAGGACAGGATGGAAACACCATATATTTT